Below, 12 T cell receptor beta chains from the same sample are listed, as sequenced in a study of T cells after yellow fever vaccination. Each CDR3 protein gets one entry after TCRdb re-called the 5' RACE reads with MiXCR. The table records 300,000 to 450,000 distinct CDR3 sequences, about 7.8% of them present only once. Sequencing used PBMCs, obtained about 41 days after the first yellow fever vaccination. The receptors were sampled from a man aged 18 to 35 who received the YFV17D yellow fever vaccine.

In this sample, this clonotype turned up many times. The chain recombines TRBV5-1 with TRBJ2-3, with D possibly being TRBD1 or TRBD2 (5 bases each). The V gene's germline CDR1 is SGHRS and CDR2 YFSETQ. V lost 3 bases and J lost 4, with 15 bases in between. The CDR3 length is 15 residues. The chain's CDR3 is CASSSRDPRADTQYF. CDR3 coding DNA: TGCGCCAGCAGCTCCCGGGACCCGAGGGCAGATACGCAGTATTTT.

The genes are TRBV5-6 and TRBJ2-7; D gene uncertain. CDR1 is SGHDT and CDR2 is YYEEEE in the germline V gene. CDR3 size: 14 residues. V was pared by 0 bases and J by 0 bases, with 7 bases between. The CDR3 loop is CASSLGTTSYEQYV. For the CDR3, the DNA is TGTGCCAGCAGCTTGGGTACGACCTCCTACGAGCAGTACGTC.

This clonotype showed up many times. The rearrangement joins TRBV6-2 or TRBV6-3 to TRBJ2-1; possible D gene TRBD2, 6 bases. The length of the CDR3 is 14 residues. V was trimmed by 2 bases and J by 8 bases, leaving 13 bases between them. Looked up from germline, CDR1 is MNHEY and CDR2 is SVGEGT. In DNA, the CDR3 is TGTGCCAGCAGTTACCTGGCGGGGCGGCATGAGCAGTTCTTC. Its translation is CASSYLAGRHEQFF.

The CDR3 region is CASSQKRLAGNTDTQYF. The CDR3 DNA reads as TGTGCCAGCTCCCAAAAAAGACTAGCGGGGAACACAGATACGCAGTATTTT. This sequence joins TRBV18 and TRBJ2-3; 11 bases align to TRBD2. CDR3 length: 17 amino acids. CDR1 is KGHSH and CDR2 is LQKENI in the germline V gene. With V trimmed by 6 bases and J by 2 bases, 10 bases remained unmatched. The entire variable domain, with the rest obtained from reference TRBV18 and TRBJ2-3, is as follows: NAGVMQNPRHLVRRRGQEARLRCSPMKGHSHVYWYRQLPEEGLKFMVYLQKENIIDESGMPKERFSAEFPKEGPSILRIQQVVRGDSAAYFCASSQKRLAGNTDTQYFGPGTRLTVL.

This clonotype has just a few counts. In nucleotides, the CDR3 is TGCGCCAGCAGCCAAGTACGGGGGGAAGAGCAGTTCTTC. This codes for CASSQVRGEEQFF. The V call is TRBV4-1, the J call TRBJ2-1, with 7 bases that match TRBD2. Germline values: CDR1 MGHRA, CDR2 YSYEKL. The CDR3 has 13 residues. Trimming took 1 base from V and 10 from J; bases not matched to a gene: 4.

The chain has TRBV11-2 and TRBJ2-7, with TRBD1 matching 8 bases. In germline, CDR1 is SGHAT, CDR2 FQNNGV. The trim removed 0 bases at V and 7 bases at J, leaving 8 bases unmatched. The CDR3 has 15 residues. CDR3 bases: TGTGCCAGCAGCTTAGAACAGGGGGTAGGTCGGGAGCAGTACTTC. It encodes CASSLEQGVGREQYF. The full variable domain, in which reference TRBV11-2 and TRBJ2-7 provide the parts outside the CDR3, is EAGVAQSPRYKIIEKRQSVAFWCNPISGHATLYWYQQILGQGPKLLIQFQNNGVVDDSQLPKDRFSAERLKGVDSTLKIQPAKLEDSAVYLCASSLEQGVGREQYFGPGTRLTVT.

In its sample, this clonotype was seen a few times. The V call is TRBV7-9, the J call TRBJ2-3, with a possible D match to TRBD1 (6 bases). Germline V CDR1 and CDR2: SEHNR, FQNEAQ (reference sequence). The CDR3 contains 17 residues. Deletions cut 4 bases from V and 3 bases from J, with 20 bases between. In nucleotides, the CDR3 is TGTGCCAGCAGCTGGAACGTTGGGGGCCTATTAACAGATACGCAGTATTTT. This translates into CASSWNVGGLLTDTQYF. The whole variable domain, remainder taken from reference TRBV7-9 and TRBJ2-3, is DTGVSQNPRHKITKRGQNVTFRCDPISEHNRLYWYRQTLGQGPEFLTYFQNEAQLEKSRLLSDRFSAERPKGSFSTLEIQRTEQGDSAMYLCASSWNVGGLLTDTQYFGPGTRLTVL.

This clonotype has a handful of counts. This chain joins TRBV12-3 or TRBV12-4 and TRBJ1-1; TRBD1 matches at 8 bases. Trimming cost V 3 bases and J 7 bases; bases outside gene matches: 7. This CDR3 contains 14 residues. In DNA form, the CDR3 reads TGTGCCAGCAGTTTGGGACAGGAACCAGGTGAAGCTTTCTTT. Encoded protein: CASSLGQEPGEAFF.

This chain connects TRBV20-1 to TRBJ1-2; D remains ambiguous. Germline-derived CDR1 and CDR2 are DFQATT and SNEGSKA (reference sequence). CDR3 length: 12 residues. With 2 bases removed from V and 0 bases from J, the gap between germline ends came to 4 bases. The CDR3 reads CSARLANYGYTF. CDR3 nucleotide sequence: TGCAGTGCTAGACTAGCTAACTATGGCTACACCTTC.

This clonotype appeared a few times. The V call is TRBV7-2, the J call TRBJ1-2; TRBD1 aligns across 7 bases. The CDR3 has 17 amino acids. V lost 3 bases, J lost 2 bases, and 12 bases stayed unmatched. The germline V gene encodes CDR1 SGHTA and CDR2 FQGNSA. CDR3 DNA sequence: TGTGCCAGCAGCTTGACCCTCTCAAAGGGGGCCAACTATGGCTACACCTTC. Amino acids: CASSLTLSKGANYGYTF.

In its sample, this clonotype was seen a few times. CDR3 loop: CANSYSTGWFF. In DNA, the CDR3 is TGTGCCAACTCCTATTCGACAGGATGGTTCTTC. The J gene is TRBJ2-1, the V gene TRBV3-1, with D perhaps TRBD1 (6 bases). CDR1 is LGHDT, CDR2 YNNKEL, per germline (reference sequence). The CDR3 totals 11 residues. V lost 10 bases and J lost 15, with 19 bases in between.

This clonotype has a count of ten or more. CDR3 sequence: CASGGWGAGAQYF. Written as DNA, the CDR3 is TGTGCCAGTGGAGGGTGGGGGGCTGGGGCCCAGTACTTC. The chain employs TRBV27 and TRBJ2-5; D is perhaps TRBD1 or TRBD2 (6 bases each). The CDR3 consists of 13 residues. Germline CDR1 is MNHEY and CDR2 is SMNVEV (reference sequence). With 9 bases removed from V and 9 bases from J, the gap between germline ends came to 20 bases.